The 28 T cell receptor beta chains listed next were all sequenced from one sample in a study of memory CD4+ T cells and cytomegalovirus serostatus. Single viable CD3+CD4+CD8-CD45RO+ cells were sorted as the memory CD4+ T cells. Profiling relied on immunoSEQ multiplex PCR, and the TCRdb table lists in-frame clones only, not all of them. Here the sample spans about 50,000 clones, 82% being singletons. The specimen was memory CD4+ T cells from blood. These receptors were obtained from an adult in good health and CMV-seronegative.

The genes are TRBV15 and TRBJ2-5, with D perhaps matching TRBD1 (5 bases). Trimming shortened V by 0 bases and J by 5 bases, and 19 bases separated the two germline ends. Germline V CDR1 and CDR2: LNHNV, YYDKDF (reference sequence). CDR3 length: 17 residues. DNA for the CDR3: TGTGCCACCAGCAGAGATGGTGGGCCAGGGCTTGAGGAGACCCAGTACTTC. It specifies CATSRDGGPGLEETQYF. The whole variable domain, filled in from reference TRBV15 and TRBJ2-5, reads DAMVIQNPRYQVTQFGKPVTLSCSQTLNHNVMYWYQQKSSQAPKLLFHYYDKDFNNEADTPDNFQSRRPNTSFCFLDIRSPGLGDTAMYLCATSRDGGPGLEETQYFGPGTRLLVL.

The chain uses TRBV5-6 and TRBJ2-7; D unresolved. V dropped 0 bases and J dropped 0 bases, with 7 bases sitting between them. Germline V gene sequence: CDR1 SGHDT, CDR2 YYEEEE. The CDR3 has 14 amino acids. The CDR3 bases are TGTGCCAGCAGCTTGGAGGCGGCCTCCTACGAGCAGTACTTC. The encoded protein is CASSLEAASYEQYF.

A few counts support this clone. The rearrangement links TRBV5-4 to TRBJ2-7; possible D gene TRBD2, 6 bases. Germline V gene data show CDR1 as SGHNT and CDR2 as YYREEE (reference sequence). With 0 bases removed from V and 2 bases from J, the gap between germline ends came to 12 bases. This CDR3 region has 15 residues. Here the CDR3 reads CASSLAGGTAYEQYF. CDR3 coding DNA: TGTGCCAGCAGCTTGGCCGGGGGAACGGCCTACGAGCAGTACTTC.

This clone was observed a single time. In nucleotides, the CDR3 is TGTGCCAGCAGTTCGGGACAGCTCTCTGGAAACACCATATATTTT. Translating it yields CASSSGQLSGNTIYF. The gene calls are TRBV6-6 and TRBJ1-3, with 7 bases lining up with TRBD1. This CDR3 has 15 amino acids. V trimming: 4 bases; J trimming: 0 bases; junction bases outside the gene matches: 3. Germline V gene sequence: CDR1 MNHNY, CDR2 SVGAGI (reference sequence).

In this sample, this clone turned up a few times. This sequence joins TRBV5-5 and TRBJ1-6, with D possibly TRBD1 on 6 matching bases. V shed 3 bases and J shed 10 bases, with 20 bases lying between them. CDR1 and CDR2 (germline): SGHKS, YYEKEE (reference sequence). This CDR3 contains 16 residues. CDR3 sequence (DNA): TGTGCCAGCAGCTCAGGCCCCAGGGGATCGGGGTCACCCCTCCACTTT. It encodes CASSSGPRGSGSPLHF.

V gene TRBV5-1 combines with J gene TRBJ1-1, with unresolved D. This CDR3 has 18 amino acids. Germline values: CDR1 SGHRS, CDR2 YFSETQ. V lost 4 bases, J lost 0 bases, and 22 bases lay in between. Here the CDR3 DNA reads TGCGCCAGCAGCCGGACCCCTTCCGGGGTTGGCATGAACACTGAAGCTTTCTTT. Translation gives CASSRTPSGVGMNTEAFF.

There are a few counts of this clone. The chain uses TRBV5-6 and TRBJ2-7; unclear D gene. The CDR3 length is 12 residues. Germline CDR1 is SGHDT and CDR2 is YYEEEE. V lost 4 bases to trimming and J lost 0 bases, with 5 bases between them. The CDR3 spells CASSLTSYEQYF. The CDR3 coding sequence is TGTGCCAGCAGCCTAACCTCCTACGAGCAGTACTTC.

The V gene is TRBV2, the J gene TRBJ1-2; 10 nucleotides align to TRBD1. This CDR3 has 15 residues. Germline assignment: CDR1 SNHLY and CDR2 FYNNEI. Losses at the gene ends were 5 bases for V and 6 bases for J; bases not matched to a gene: 9. The CDR3 region is CASSYYMGTGDGYTF. The CDR3 DNA reads as TGTGCCAGCAGTTATTACATGGGGACAGGGGATGGCTACACCTTC.

J is TRBJ2-7 and V is TRBV27; 7 nucleotides match TRBD1. V lost 6 bases to trimming and J lost 1 base; unmatched junction nucleotides: 9. The germline gives CDR1 MNHEY, CDR2 SMNVEV (reference sequence). The CDR3 consists of 15 residues. The CDR3, as DNA: TGTGCCAGCAGAGATTGGACAGGCGGTTCCTACGAGCAGTACTTC. It is translated as CASRDWTGGSYEQYF.

The CDR3 here is CASRNLMNTEAFF. CDR3 nucleotides: TGTGCCAGCCGGAACCTCATGAACACTGAAGCTTTCTTT. The J gene is TRBJ1-1, the V gene TRBV2; D is unresolved. CDR1 is SNHLY, CDR2 FYNNEI, per germline. The CDR3 has 13 residues. Trimming stripped 8 bases from V and 0 bases from J, with 10 bases between.

This clone turned up a few times. The chain carries TRBV28 and TRBJ1-2; 11 positions match TRBD1. Germline values: CDR1 MDHEN, CDR2 SYDVKM. V trimming: 4 bases; J trimming: 0 bases; junction bases outside the gene matches: 7. The CDR3 is made up of 17 amino acids. CDR3 sequence (DNA): TGTGCCAGCAGTTCCGCGGGACAGGGGGTGGCTAACTATGGCTACACCTTC. Translation gives CASSSAGQGVANYGYTF.

The rearrangement uses TRBV6-1 and TRBJ1-4; 11 bases align to TRBD1. Germline V CDR1 and CDR2: MNHNS, SASEGT. Trimming at V came to 8 bases and at J to 6 bases, leaving 5 bases not matched to a gene. CDR3 length: 14 amino acids. CDR3 sequence reads: CASGRDRGDEKLFF. The CDR3 bases are TGTGCCAGCGGAAGGGACAGGGGGGATGAAAAACTGTTTTTT.

This sequence joins TRBV2 and TRBJ1-2, with 8 bases lining up with TRBD1. Germline V lookup: CDR1 SNHLY, CDR2 FYNNEI. Losses at the gene ends were 7 bases for V and 1 base for J; bases not matched to a gene: 11. This CDR3 has 16 residues. This CDR3 reads CASTYGRDRINYGYTF. For the CDR3, the DNA is TGTGCCAGCACATACGGGCGGGACAGGATTAACTATGGCTACACCTTC.

As concerns this clone: The sample holds other DNA sequences that translate to the same CDR3. The chain uses TRBV28 and TRBJ1-3; a weak D match, TRBD1 (6 bases). The V and J ends lost 2 bases and 0 bases respectively, with 17 bases between them. This CDR3 has 18 amino acids. Germline CDR1 MDHEN, CDR2 SYDVKM. The CDR3 spells CASSLGGRGRSSGNTIYF. The DNA for the CDR3 is TGTGCCAGCAGTTTAGGAGGCCGGGGGCGATCCTCTGGAAACACCATATATTTT.

The chain joins TRBV9 to TRBJ2-7, with D possibly matching TRBD2 (6 bases). V lost 0 bases, J lost 2 bases, and 15 bases lay in between. The CDR3 contains 16 residues. Germline CDR1 SGDLS, CDR2 YYNGEE. CDR3 DNA sequence: TGTGCCAGCAGCGTAGCGGGGGACGGGGCGCCCTACGAGCAGTACTTC. It is translated as CASSVAGDGAPYEQYF.

V usage is TRBV9 and J usage is TRBJ1-1, with 8 bases that match TRBD1. The CDR3 contains 12 residues. CDR1 is SGDLS and CDR2 is YYNGEE in the germline V gene. The V segment lost 7 bases and the J segment 11 bases; nucleotides outside the gene matches: 10. In nucleotides, the CDR3 is TGTGCCAGCGGTGGGCAGGGGGCGTGGGCTTTCTTT. It yields the protein CASGGQGAWAFF. The full variable domain, in which reference TRBV9 and TRBJ1-1 provide the parts outside the CDR3, is DSGVTQTPKHLITATGQRVTLRCSPRSGDLSVYWYQQSLDQGLQFLIQYYNGEERAKGNILERFSAQQFPDLHSELNLSSLELGDSALYFCASGGQGAWAFFGQGTRLTVV.

This chain connects TRBV6-5 to TRBJ2-5; D assignment may be TRBD1 or TRBD2 (5 bases each). The J call may be faulty, since TRBJ2-7 better matches the DNA end. The CDR3 runs to 15 residues. Germline CDR1 and CDR2: MNHEY and SVGAGI. The CDR3 reads CASSYSGTEVGEQYF. The CDR3 region has the DNA TGTGCCAGCAGTTACTCCGGGACCGAGGTAGGCGAGCAGTACTTC.

The chain employs TRBV13 and TRBJ2-2; the match to TRBD1 covers 8 bases. Germline loops: CDR1 PRHDT, CDR2 FYEKMQ (reference sequence). CDR3 size: 19 residues. The V segment lost 5 bases and the J segment 1 base; nucleotides outside the gene matches: 15. The DNA for the CDR3 is TGTGCCAGCAGCCAAACTCAGGGGGCGCTGGCCCTGAACACCGGGGAGCTGTTTTTT. It specifies CASSQTQGALALNTGELFF.

The chain couples TRBV30 to TRBJ2-2; no clear D. The germline V and J ends were trimmed by 0 bases and 4 bases, with 9 bases remaining between them. CDR3 length: 14 amino acids. In germline, CDR1 is GTSNPN, CDR2 SVGIG (reference sequence). Here the CDR3 reads CAWSVLGSTGELFF. CDR3 in DNA: TGTGCCTGGAGTGTTTTGGGTAGCACCGGGGAGCTGTTTTTT. Variable domain in full (rest from reference TRBV30 and TRBJ2-2): SQTIHQWPATLVQPVGSPLSLECTVEGTSNPNLYWYRQAAGRGLQLLFYSVGIGQISSEVPQNLSASRPQDRQFILSSKKLLLSDSGFYLCAWSVLGSTGELFFGEGSRLTVL.

The V and J genes are TRBV25-1 and TRBJ1-5, with 7 bases identical to TRBD1. Trimming cost V 6 bases and J 6 bases; bases outside gene matches: 8. Germline V lookup: CDR1 MGHDK, CDR2 SYGVNS. The CDR3 consists of 14 residues. Here the CDR3 DNA reads TGTGCCAGCAGGGAGACAGGGTTGGGTCAGCCCCAGCATTTT. It is translated as CASRETGLGQPQHF.

V gene TRBV28 combines with J gene TRBJ1-2; no reliable D call. CDR3 length equals 12 residues. Trimming took off 5 bases at V and 6 bases at J, with 10 bases between the two ends. CDR1 MDHEN and CDR2 SYDVKM come from the germline V gene. CDR3 sequence: CASSKAAHGYTF. The DNA for the CDR3 is TGTGCCAGCAGTAAGGCAGCGCATGGCTACACCTTC.

The chain is built from TRBV5-4 and TRBJ2-5; 7 positions match TRBD2. The J segment lost 3 bases and the V segment lost 2 bases, leaving 4 bases of the junction unmatched. CDR3 size: 14 residues. Germline V lookup: CDR1 SGHNT, CDR2 YYREEE (reference sequence). CDR3: CASSFSGTKETQYF. The CDR3 nucleotides read TGTGCCAGCAGCTTCAGCGGGACCAAAGAGACCCAGTACTTC.

This rearrangement joins TRBV5-1 to TRBJ2-7; 9 bases align to TRBD2. V shed 3 bases and J 4 bases; nucleotides not matched to a gene: 8. The CDR3 contains 15 residues. The V gene's germline CDR1 is SGHRS and CDR2 YFSETQ. The chain's CDR3 is CASSSSTSGRYEQYF. The CDR3 nucleotides are TGCGCCAGCAGCTCATCGACTAGCGGACGTTACGAGCAGTACTTC.

The CDR3 sequence: CASSVGSGAVYGYTF. As DNA, the CDR3 is TGTGCCAGCAGCGTAGGATCAGGGGCGGTCTATGGCTACACCTTC. The rearrangement uses TRBV9 and TRBJ1-2, with TRBD1 as a possible D gene (6 bases). Trimming took 0 bases from V and 4 from J, leaving 13 bases between them. Germline CDR1 and CDR2: SGDLS and YYNGEE. This CDR3 is built from 15 residues.

J is TRBJ1-1 and V is TRBV6-1; D is unclear. This CDR3 region has 11 residues. V was cut by 3 bases and J by 3 bases, with 2 bases left in between. Looked up from germline, CDR1 is MNHNS and CDR2 is SASEGT. CDR3 protein: CASSEYTEAFF. DNA of the CDR3: TGTGCCAGCAGTGAGTACACTGAAGCTTTCTTT.

This sequence joins TRBV2 and TRBJ2-1, with 12 bases fitting TRBD2. CDR3 length: 16 amino acids. Germline values: CDR1 SNHLY, CDR2 FYNNEI. Trimming at V came to 3 bases and at J to 4 bases, leaving 4 bases not matched to a gene. In DNA form, the CDR3 reads TGTGCCAGCAGTGAGGGACTAGCGGGCGATTACAATGAGCAGTTCTTC. Translating it yields CASSEGLAGDYNEQFF.

The CDR3 protein is CASSYRGSGNTIYF. CDR3 DNA: TGTGCCAGCAGCTACCGCGGCTCTGGAAACACCATATATTTT. V usage is TRBV7-8 and J usage is TRBJ1-3; no firm D call. This CDR3 spans 14 amino acids. Deletions cut 4 bases from V and 0 bases from J, with 7 bases between. Germline V lookup: CDR1 SGHVS, CDR2 FQNEAQ. The full variable domain, with the rest looked up from reference TRBV7-8 and TRBJ1-3, is GAGVSQSPRYKVAKRGQDVALRCDPISGHVSLFWYQQALGQGPEFLTYFQNEAQLDKSGLPSDRFFAERPEGSVSTLKIQRTQQEDSAVYLCASSYRGSGNTIYFGEGSWLTVV.

V and J are TRBV7-6 and TRBJ2-3; D gene ambiguous. V dropped 1 base and J dropped 3 bases, with 11 bases sitting between them. The V gene's germline CDR1 is SGHVS and CDR2 FNYEAQ. CDR3 size: 15 residues. DNA for the CDR3: TGTGCCAGCAGCTTAGGTGGGCCCAGGACAGATACGCAGTATTTT. This encodes CASSLGGPRTDTQYF.